This T cell receptor beta chain derives from a study of regulatory T cells in long-lasting Graves disease (dated by TCRdb to the early 2020s). In the study overall: Newly diagnosed Graves' disease patients had taken antithyroid drugs for less than 3 months. The study was conducted in China and was registered as a clinical trial. A total of roughly 35 samples underwent TCR sequencing: about 13 from persistent and 20 from newly diagnosed Graves' disease patients. Peripheral blood TCR sequencing and RNA sequencing compared persistent Graves' disease patients with newly diagnosed Graves' disease patients. General study outcomes and caveats: Persistent disease showed preferential use of TRBV28, TRBJ1-2 and TRBJ2-5, whereas newly diagnosed disease favored TRBV20-1 and TRBJ2-1. The small sample size was acknowledged by the authors as a limitation that may reduce accuracy. A larger number of public clonotypes was shared among persistent patients (2,741) than among newly diagnosed patients (roughly 1,000). Only peripheral blood was studied, because thyroid tissue, the primary lesion, was inaccessible. Sequencing and analysis were limited to the TCR beta chain. Compared with newly diagnosed patients, persistent Graves' disease patients had lower TCR Shannon entropy and fewer highly expanded clones, which suggests clonal expansion.

This clonotype was picked up a small number of times. What this receptor recognizes is not known. No base quality values were provided; no much bigger clone lies one nucleotide off. Unmatched junction bases come to 6, with V trimmed by 8 bases and J by 2 bases. The CDR3 contains 14 residues, cysteine and phenylalanine counted. Of the read, only the CDR3 DNA is kept; its 42 bases are in frame from base 1. For CDR1 and CDR2, the germline V gene (reference sequence) lists LNHNV and YYDKDF. The method behind the library was multiplex PCR. Sequencer: Illumina HiSeq 4000. iRepertoire HTBI primers and Arm-PCR amplification of CDR3 regions were used to construct TCR beta libraries. PCR products were gel purified before sequencing. As for the authors' bioinformatics: Gene usage analysis of CDR3 amino acid clonotypes relied on the 55 to 80 TRBV and over 13 TRBJ segments identified across samples. COPE and FqMerger were used to merge filtered high-quality paired reads into contigs. BLAST was used to align contigs to IMGT TRBV, TRBD and TRBJ reference genes, with CDR3 defined following IMGT. Highly expanded clones were defined as clonotypes with a frequency above 0.1%. Repertoire diversity was measured by Shannon entropy, and V-J evenness by the Gini coefficient. Clonotypes shared by more than one individual were considered public. TCRdb handled the public reads itself, with Q25 trimming in fastp and clone calling in MiXCR, and kept productive beta chains. Records with the same CDR3 protein are collapsed into one entry carrying the most frequent genes and DNA. The V and J calls reflect TCRdb's pipeline rather than the authors' work. For this sample the table gives around 480,000 distinct CDR3 sequences, of which around 16% were detected only once. Jointly, the top ten make up 12% of the sample.

In the paper's terms, the time point label means: newly diagnosed GD, antithyroid drugs for less than 3 months. RNA was extracted from PBMCs in TRIzol for both TCR sequencing and RNA sequencing. The diagnosis of Graves' disease followed American Thyroid Association guidelines. Patients for the study were recruited at an endocrinology department in Xi'an, China. From each patient, around 9 milliliters of peripheral blood was collected into an EDTA anticoagulant tube. Ficoll Paque Plus density gradient separation was used to isolate PBMCs, and no additional T cell sorting was done. An Agilent 2100 Bioanalyzer and agarose gel were used to assess RNA quality, and a NanoDrop 2000 was used to measure RNA concentration. These same records also appear under a second study, on T cells in Graves' hyperthyroidism and ophthalmopathy. That second report states: Stable Graves' hyperthyroidism was defined as no progression to ophthalmopathy during 18 months of follow-up. Hyperthyroidism patients were newly diagnosed, had a disease duration of under 2 months, and were aged 18 to 65 years. The study excluded patients with uncontrolled infections, other autoimmune diseases, pregnancy or lactation. Clinical symptoms, serum thyroxine and TRAb, thyroid ultrasound, and orbital computed tomography formed the basis for the diagnoses. The first round of RT-PCR for the TCR CDR3 was performed with the HTBI primer set and the Qiagen OneStep RT-PCR kit. Blood samples also contained most of the expanded thyroid clonotypes (frequency above 0.001), which suggests that blood repertoires may reflect thyroid immune responses. A 13 V-J signature model separated ophthalmopathy from stable hyperthyroidism, with 87.88% sensitivity and about 81% specificity in cross-validation and 80%/75% in testing. In validation, the model predicted progression to ophthalmopathy a median of 6.5 months before onset, with roughly 68% sensitivity and nearly 75% specificity. TCR V-J signatures able to tell the groups apart were searched for in a discovery cohort of some 100 patients, of whom over 40 had Graves' ophthalmopathy and about 60 had stable Graves' hyperthyroidism. An independent validation cohort of around 19 hyperthyroidism patients and 17 patients who later progressed to ophthalmopathy tested prospective prediction of ophthalmopathy. For training and testing, the approximately 92 patients in the discovery cohort were randomly divided in a 7:3 ratio. Thyroid tissue and blood T-cell repertoires from about six Graves' hyperthyroidism patients were also compared in the study. Once sampling was done, hyperthyroidism patients were given methimazole at a starting dose of 30 mg daily, whereas ophthalmopathy patients were given high-dose intravenous methylprednisolone. Libraries were constructed in a second round of multiplex PCR, after which size selection and purification were performed. Paired-end sequencing of the libraries was performed with 100 bp reads on an Illumina HiSeq2000. Raw data were processed with SOAPnuke, discarding reads with adapters, uncalled bases, mean Phred below 15, or no exact constant-primer or identifier match. High-quality paired reads were merged using COPE v1.2.5, and each unique nucleotide sequence was defined as a clonotype. MiTCR v1.1 was used to align clonotypes to the IMGT TRBV, TRBD and TRBJ reference segments. Only V-J combinations with frequency above 0.0001, covering 99.2% of repertoires, were analysed. The TCS score was defined as F50 (clonal expansion) divided by E x V (chaos), with BLOSUM62-based TCRdist calculated between CDR3 peptides within each V-J. Welch's t-statistics and random forest reduced fewer than 600 V-J features to 13, which were used in a naive Bayes classifier (R e1071). No statistical method was used to fix the sample size in advance, and group allocation was not hidden from the investigators. According to the paper, TCR Vbeta CDR3 sequencing was carried out on roughly 130 peripheral blood samples, which came from 40 to 45 ophthalmopathy, approximately 78 hyperthyroidism and some 17 progressor patients.

Rearrangement joined TRBV15 to TRBJ1-5, with 7 bases in between that match TRBD1. The TCR was taken from a middle-aged man with Graves disease. Donor details come from another sample of the same person, matched by shared clones. The sample consisted of peripheral blood mononuclear cells (PBMCs), taken at new diagnosis, from a patient treated with antithyroid drugs. This receptor has the CDR3 CATSSGGGNQPQHF. In nucleotide form, the sequence is TGTGCCACCTCATCAGGGGGAGGCAATCAGCCCCAGCATTTT.